This T cell receptor (beta chain) was captured in a study of T cells after yellow fever vaccination. This clonotype has at least ten counts. Its target is unknown. Overall study findings and caveats: Most clones from primary vaccination were detected again post-booster (96% CD4, 88% CD8). FACS-sorted repertoires might harbor abundant contaminating clonotypes from the bulk population.

Production of TCR cDNA was by 5'RACE template switching, which also added a universal primer site and UMIs. One entry per CDR3 protein results from TCRdb running MiXCR on the 5' RACE reads. The sample carries 150,000 to 200,000 distinct CDR3 sequences, approximately 6% recorded once. The germline gives CDR1 DFQATT, CDR2 SNEGSKA (reference sequence). This CDR3 spans 15 amino acids. Trimming took 1 base from V and 6 from J; bases not matched to a gene: 8. The chain joins TRBV20-1 to TRBJ2-3, with TRBD1 identical over 9 bases. This specimen consisted of CD4+ T cells sorted from PBMCs, obtained on the day of the first yellow fever vaccination. The TCR was taken from a man aged 18 to 30 who received the YFV17D yellow fever vaccine. The DNA for the CDR3 is TGCAGTGCTAGAGTGGGACAGGGCCCCGGGGATACGCAGTATTTT. This encodes CSARVGQGPGDTQYF.